Ten or more counts support the clone carrying this TCR delta chain. The antigen remains unidentified. This DNA's translation differs at residue 17 from TCRdb's protein, which comes from a much larger clone; a read error is likely, and the protein shown is translated from the DNA. Gammadelta T cells were flow-sorted from PBMC into Vgamma9/Vdelta2+ and Vdelta2-negative populations for bulk analysis. This entry belongs to a study of γδ T cells in repeated Plasmodium falciparum infection. Study-level results: Malian children's Vdelta2-negative repertoires appeared more expanded and less diverse than Australians'.

TCRdb fed the multiplex PCR reads into CATT to redo clone calling. The sample has 93,000 or so delta-chain clones, roughly 0.9% seen once. Germline V gives CDR1 GEAIGNYY, CDR2 EKD. This CDR3 has 21 amino acids. The genes are TRDV2 and TRDJ2, with 11 bases lining up with TRDD3. The source is a pool of human donors (malaria-infected and uninfected, not separated). The sequencing sample was made of gamma-delta T cells from blood. DNA for the CDR3: TGTGCCTGTGACACGTTAGGTGGGGGATACGCGGTTAACGATTTGACAACACAACTCTTCTTT. Translation gives CACDTLGGGYAVNDLTTQLFF.